Sequencing of this T cell receptor beta chain was carried out in a study of human T cells and chemical hapten exposure. The wider study: 2% DPC applied to a roughly 2 cm by roughly 2 cm arm area sensitized donors. Study-wide points: The number of TCRs above 1 in 1000 frequency did not change after DPC sensitization. Counts of TCRs expanded at PT1 correlated positively with patch test score.

CDR1 and CDR2 from the germline V gene are SGDLS and YYNGEE. The CDR3 spans 16 residues. After removal of 2 bases from V and 6 bases from J, the junction contained 6 bases not matched to a gene. This clonotype was counted only a few times. No antigen is known for it. TCRdb reprocessed the RACE reads via MiXCR and lists one record per CDR3 protein. The profile covers 70,000 to 90,000 distinct CDR3 sequences, with about a tenth appearing a single time and over 3.5% taken by the ten largest. Documented time point: patch test 3, about 24 weeks after DPC sensitization. Treatment noted: therapeutic diphenylcyclopropenone sensitization with weekly scalp DPC.

The clonotype comes from a woman between 50 and 59 years old with alopecia areata. Some clones in this sample may be carry-over from other donors' samples. The chain is built from TRBV9 and TRBJ2-2; the match to TRBD2 covers 11 bases. Sequenced here: whole blood, sampled in connection with sensitization to the hapten diphenylcyclopropenone (DPC). The CDR3, as DNA: TGTGCCAGCAGCGTCACTAGCGGGAGTTTTGCCGGGGAGCTGTTTTTT. Translation gives CASSVTSGSFAGELFF.